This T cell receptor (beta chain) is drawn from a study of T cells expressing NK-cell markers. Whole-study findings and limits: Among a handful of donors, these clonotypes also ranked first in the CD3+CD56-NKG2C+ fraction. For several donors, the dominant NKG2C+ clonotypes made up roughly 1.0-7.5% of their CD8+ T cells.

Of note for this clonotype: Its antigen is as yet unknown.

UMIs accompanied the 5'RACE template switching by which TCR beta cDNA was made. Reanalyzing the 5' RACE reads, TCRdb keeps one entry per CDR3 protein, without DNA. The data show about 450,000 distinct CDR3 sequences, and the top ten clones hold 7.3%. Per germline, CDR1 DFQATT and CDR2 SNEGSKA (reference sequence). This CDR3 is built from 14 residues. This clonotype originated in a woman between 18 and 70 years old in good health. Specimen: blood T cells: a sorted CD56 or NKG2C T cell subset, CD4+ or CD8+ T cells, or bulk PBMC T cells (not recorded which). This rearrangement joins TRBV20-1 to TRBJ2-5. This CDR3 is CSARTPTFRETQYF.